Listed here are 11 T cell receptor beta chains from one sample, sequenced in a study of OX40 agonist ivuxolimab in advanced cancers. Measured with immunoSEQ multiplex PCR; TCRdb has only the in-frame clones, and not every one. The data show about 46,000 clones, roughly 88% seen once. Sequences were derived from CD4+ or CD8+ T cells sorted from blood, sampled in a trial of the OX40 agonist ivuxolimab. The source is an adult with an advanced solid tumor such as melanoma, head and neck, liver or kidney cancer.

This rearrangement joins TRBV6-1 to TRBJ2-3, with D possibly called TRBD1 or TRBD2 (5 bases each). The germline V gene has CDR1 MNHNS and CDR2 SASEGT. The V gene lost 6 bases and the J gene lost 7 bases, with 20 bases spanning the gap. The CDR3 extends over 15 amino acids. As DNA, the CDR3 is TGTGCCAGCAGACAATCGTCCAGTTTGGGACATACGCAGTATTTT. Translating gives CASRQSSSLGHTQYF.

This sequence joins TRBV19 and TRBJ2-7; D is ambiguous. V was clipped by 6 bases and J by 3 bases, with 12 bases between them. CDR3 length: 13 amino acids. Germline V gives CDR1 LNHDA, CDR2 SQIVND (reference sequence). The DNA for the CDR3 is TGTGCCAGTAGCGTCTTACATCACTACGAGCAGTACTTC. Protein product: CASSVLHHYEQYF.

The V gene is TRBV7-3, the J gene TRBJ2-5; D possibly corresponds to TRBD1 (6 bases). V was clipped by 8 bases and J by 0 bases, with 13 bases between them. The CDR3 spans 14 residues. The germline CDR1 and CDR2 sequences are SGHTA and FQGTGA. The CDR3 DNA reads as TGTGCCAGCGTAAAGTGGGGGCACCAAGAGACCCAGTACTTC. Translation: CASVKWGHQETQYF.

This clone was seen more than once but under ten times. The chain joins TRBV29-1 to TRBJ1-3, with 7 bases that match TRBD1. CDR3 length equals 14 residues. Germline trimming cut 4 bases from V and 4 bases from J; bases unmatched to any gene: 7. Germline loops: CDR1 SQVTM, CDR2 ANQGSEA. The CDR3 bases are TGCAGCGTTGGGGGACAGACCTTCGGAAACACCATATATTTT. This sequence encodes CSVGGQTFGNTIYF.

The chain couples TRBV28 to TRBJ1-6; the D gene is possibly TRBD1 (6 bases). The V and J ends lost 2 bases and 9 bases respectively, with 14 bases between them. This CDR3 spans 15 amino acids. Germline CDR1 and CDR2: MDHEN and SYDVKM. CDR3 amino acids: CASSLGGAHLSPLHF. Written as DNA, the CDR3 is TGTGCCAGCAGTTTAGGGGGGGCGCATCTTTCACCCCTCCACTTT.

The chain couples TRBV7-9 to TRBJ2-1, with D possibly being TRBD1 (6 bases). V was pared by 11 bases and J by 0 bases, with 17 bases between. CDR1 SEHNR and CDR2 FQNEAQ come from the germline V gene (reference sequence). The length of the CDR3 is 15 residues. The CDR3 DNA reads TGTGCCGGATCAGGGGAAGTCGGCTCCTACAATGAGCAGTTCTTC. Its translation: CAGSGEVGSYNEQFF.

J is TRBJ1-1 and V is TRBV27; 7 bases are shared with TRBD1. The CDR3 runs to 17 residues. Losses at the gene ends were 2 bases for V and 3 bases for J; bases not matched to a gene: 12. Germline lookup yields CDR1 MNHEY and CDR2 SMNVEV (reference sequence). The CDR3 coding sequence is TGTGCCAGCAGTTTAAACCCCCTTCGACAGGGAGACACTGAAGCTTTCTTT. As protein: CASSLNPLRQGDTEAFF.

V is TRBV2 and J is TRBJ2-3, with TRBD2 matching over 7 bases. V dropped 2 bases and J dropped 3; count of bases not matched to a gene: 11. There are 17 residues in the CDR3. Germline assignment: CDR1 SNHLY and CDR2 FYNNEI. CDR3 nucleotide sequence: TGTGCCAGCAGTGAAATCCAGGGAGGGGATTTAACAGATACGCAGTATTTT. Translated, it gives CASSEIQGGDLTDTQYF.

The J gene is TRBJ2-5, the V gene TRBV9; TRBD2 aligns across 12 bases. J gave up 1 base and V 4 bases, and 11 bases lay outside the gene matches. In germline, CDR1 is SGDLS, CDR2 YYNGEE. This CDR3 has 18 amino acids. This CDR3 is CASSPEPGLAGLQETQYF. The CDR3 DNA follows: TGTGCCAGCAGCCCAGAGCCGGGACTAGCGGGTCTCCAAGAGACCCAGTACTTC.

This chain joins TRBV28 and TRBJ1-2; D call uncertain. Trimming shortened V by 3 bases and J by 2 bases, and 10 bases separated the two germline ends. Germline V gene sequence: CDR1 MDHEN, CDR2 SYDVKM. The CDR3 covers 14 residues. CDR3 DNA sequence: TGTGCCAGCAGTTTTGCAGGCGAAAACTATGGCTACACCTTC. This codes for CASSFAGENYGYTF.

In the case of this clone: Other DNA sequences of this sample code for an identical CDR3. The chain has TRBV14 and TRBJ2-2, with D possibly being TRBD1 or TRBD2 (5 bases each). This CDR3 has 16 residues. The V end lost 0 bases, the J end lost 6 bases, and 14 bases lay between the germline ends. Per germline, CDR1 SGHDN and CDR2 FVKESK. CDR3 nucleotides: TGTGCCAGCAGCCAAGAGGGGACCAGGAGGTCCGGGGAGCTGTTTTTT. This codes for CASSQEGTRRSGELFF.